Below are 27 T cell receptor beta chains sequenced from a single sample in a study of shared clonotypes between healthy human individuals. Generated by immunoSEQ multiplex PCR, the TCRdb table keeps only in-frame clones and is missing some. Among about 2.3 million clones listed, 85% to 95% were seen once. The material sequenced was naive CD4+ T cells from PBMCs. Subset meaning: CD45RA+ positively selected. Receptor source: a young man in good health. Some clones in this sample may be carry-over from other donors' samples.

The chain is built from TRBV7-2 and TRBJ1-2, with D tentatively TRBD1 (6 bases). The CDR3 runs to 15 residues. Germline CDR1 SGHTA, CDR2 FQGNSA. Trimming removed 0 bases at V and 3 bases at J, with 11 bases between. CDR3 DNA sequence: TGTGCCAGCAGCTTAGCTTCGACAGGCGACTATGGCTACACCTTC. As protein: CASSLASTGDYGYTF.

As for this clone: This sample includes further DNA sequences coding for the same CDR3. V and J are TRBV28 and TRBJ2-5, with D tentatively TRBD1 (6 bases). V was cut by 5 bases and J by 2 bases, with 15 bases left in between. The CDR3 spans 15 residues. Germline V CDR1 and CDR2: MDHEN, SYDVKM. CDR3 sequence (DNA): TGTGCCAGCAGTCGTCCCGGGACATTACAAGAGACCCAGTACTTC. Encoded protein: CASSRPGTLQETQYF.

This clone occurred once. In the same sample, other DNA sequences code for this CDR3. The chain joins TRBV11-2 to TRBJ2-7, with 10 bases identical to TRBD1. Germline CDR1 SGHAT, CDR2 FQNNGV. This CDR3 comprises 14 residues. With 3 bases clipped from V and 4 bases from J, the junction kept 3 bases outside the gene matches. This CDR3 reads CASSLTGGGYEQYF. As DNA, the CDR3 is TGTGCCAGCAGCTTGACAGGGGGCGGATACGAGCAGTACTTC.

This sequence joins TRBV7-2 and TRBJ1-2, with TRBD1 matching over 10 bases. With V trimmed by 0 bases and J by 4 bases, 5 bases remained unmatched. CDR1 and CDR2 (germline): SGHTA, FQGNSA. The CDR3 is made up of 16 amino acids. CDR3 in amino acids: CASSLAPGTGAYGYTF. For the CDR3, the DNA is TGTGCCAGCAGCTTAGCCCCAGGGACAGGGGCCTATGGCTACACCTTC.

The sample holds one count of this clone. The chain couples TRBV5-1 to TRBJ2-3; 8 nucleotides align to TRBD2. Germline CDR1 and CDR2: SGHRS and YFSETQ. Trimming at V came to 8 bases and at J to 2 bases, leaving 10 bases not matched to a gene. The CDR3 is 15 amino acids. This CDR3 is CASSQISGDTDTQYF. CDR3 DNA: TGCGCCAGTTCCCAAATTAGCGGGGACACAGATACGCAGTATTTT.

The V gene is TRBV18, the J gene TRBJ2-1, with 8 bases matching TRBD2. The CDR3 length is 15 residues. Germline V gene lookup returns CDR1 KGHSH and CDR2 LQKENI. The J segment lost 5 bases and the V segment lost 3 bases, leaving 6 bases of the junction unmatched. DNA of the CDR3: TGTGCCAGCTCACCCCTACTAGCGGATAACAATGAGCAGTTCTTC. Encoded protein: CASSPLLADNNEQFF.

The chain recombines TRBV28 with TRBJ2-5; D ambiguous. CDR3 length: 12 amino acids. Germline loops: CDR1 MDHEN, CDR2 SYDVKM. Trimming left V 6 bases short and J 5 bases short, with 10 bases between. CDR3 sequence (DNA): TGTGCCAGCAGGTCTCAAATCGAGACCCAGTACTTC. Amino acids: CASRSQIETQYF.

The rearrangement uses TRBV27 and TRBJ1-2; D gene uncertain. Per the germline V gene, CDR1 is MNHEY and CDR2 is SMNVEV (reference sequence). The CDR3 length is 13 residues. Trimming pared 6 bases from V and 3 bases from J, leaving 11 bases between. CDR3 nucleotide sequence: TGTGCCAGCAGCCCCGGACCCTACTATGGCTACACCTTC. It codes for CASSPGPYYGYTF.

This chain joins TRBV28 and TRBJ2-2; a possible D gene is TRBD1 (6 bases). The CDR3 extends over 13 amino acids. Between the trimmed V and J ends, which lost 8 bases and 5 bases, there was a span of 12 bases. Germline-derived CDR1 and CDR2 are MDHEN and SYDVKM. The CDR3 DNA reads as TGTGCCAGCCGGCAGGGGAGAACCGGGGAGCTGTTTTTT. This translates into CASRQGRTGELFF. The whole variable domain, filled in from reference TRBV28 and TRBJ2-2, reads DVKVTQSSRYLVKRTGEKVFLECVQDMDHENMFWYRQDPGLGLRLIYFSYDVKMKEKGDIPEGYSVSREKKERFSLILESASTNQTSMYLCASRQGRTGELFFGEGSRLTVL.

The chain links TRBV2 to TRBJ2-5, with 10 bases that match TRBD2. The CDR3 spans 15 residues. The ends lost 8 bases at V and 5 bases at J; junction bases unmatched: 11. Germline CDR1 is SNHLY and CDR2 is FYNNEI. In nucleotides, the CDR3 is TGTGCCAGCGAACGTAGCGGGAGGTTCAGGGAGACCCAGTACTTC. Translating gives CASERSGRFRETQYF.

V gene TRBV2 combines with J gene TRBJ2-2; 9 positions agree with TRBD2. The CDR3 runs to 16 residues. V gave up 4 bases and J gave up 6 bases; unmatched junction bases: 9. Germline CDR1 SNHLY, CDR2 FYNNEI. The CDR3: CASSVTPRGRAGELFF. The CDR3 DNA reads as TGTGCCAGCAGTGTCACCCCTCGCGGGAGGGCCGGGGAGCTGTTTTTT.

The chain is built from TRBV11-2 and TRBJ2-7; maybe TRBD1 (5 bases). The CDR3 contains 13 residues. The V and J ends lost 1 base and 3 bases respectively, with 7 bases between them. Looked up from germline, CDR1 is SGHAT and CDR2 is FQNNGV. The CDR3 is CASSLGQIYEQYF. The CDR3 region has the DNA TGTGCCAGCAGCTTAGGACAGATCTACGAGCAGTACTTC.

The genes are TRBV5-6 and TRBJ2-2; D not certain. Trimming removed 1 base at V and 4 bases at J, with 20 bases between. The CDR3 is 18 amino acids. Germline loops: CDR1 SGHDT, CDR2 YYEEEE. DNA of the CDR3: TGTGCCAGCAGCTTGTTTTCGCAGCCTTTAGAAGGCACCGGGGAGCTGTTTTTT. This gives the protein CASSLFSQPLEGTGELFF.

The count of this clone is one. V gene TRBV5-1 combines with J gene TRBJ2-7, with TRBD2 matching 11 bases. With V trimmed by 4 bases and J by 5 bases, 8 bases remained unmatched. The CDR3 runs to 15 residues. Germline V lookup: CDR1 SGHRS, CDR2 YFSETQ. The CDR3 DNA is TGCGCCAGCAGCCAAACTAGCGGGAGCACCGACGAGCAGTACTTC. It translates to CASSQTSGSTDEQYF.

The gene calls are TRBV19 and TRBJ2-2; D possibly uses TRBD1 or TRBD2 (6 bases each). CDR1 and CDR2 (germline): LNHDA, SQIVND (reference sequence). V lost 9 bases and J 5 bases, leaving 13 bases between the germline ends. This CDR3 has 13 residues. The CDR3 loop reads CASQGGKTGELFF. The DNA for the CDR3 is TGTGCCAGCCAAGGGGGGAAAACCGGGGAGCTGTTTTTT.

The chain combines TRBV11-2 with TRBJ2-5, with D possibly being TRBD1 (6 bases). Trimming pared 5 bases from V and 7 bases from J, leaving 29 bases between. The CDR3 contains 18 residues. Germline V lookup: CDR1 SGHAT, CDR2 FQNNGV. The CDR3 reads CASSPRQELVRLQGTQYF. CDR3 in DNA: TGTGCCAGCAGCCCCCGACAAGAACTGGTGCGACTACAGGGGACCCAGTACTTC.

This clone was detected once. In the same sample, other DNA sequences code for this CDR3. This sequence joins TRBV5-1 and TRBJ2-5; the D gene is possibly TRBD2 (6 bases). V lost 1 base, J lost 0 bases, and 7 bases lay in between. The germline V gene encodes CDR1 SGHRS and CDR2 YFSETQ. The CDR3 covers 14 residues. CDR3 coding DNA: TGCGCCAGCAGCTTGACGGGGGACCAAGAGACCCAGTACTTC. Amino acid sequence: CASSLTGDQETQYF.

V usage is TRBV7-9 and J usage is TRBJ1-4, with 10 nucleotides matching TRBD1. V trimming: 5 bases; J trimming: 4 bases; junction bases outside the gene matches: 16. Germline assignment: CDR1 SEHNR and CDR2 FQNEAQ (reference sequence). The CDR3 is made up of 19 amino acids. The CDR3 DNA follows: TGTGCCAGCAGCCCCATAATGGCCGCGACAGGGGGCGATAATGAAAAACTGTTTTTT. Residues: CASSPIMAATGGDNEKLFF.

This clone was detected only once. Other DNA sequences of this sample code for an identical CDR3. The CDR3 DNA reads as TGTGCCAGCAGTTTATCTGGCGGCCAAGAGACCCAGTACTTC. Its protein product is CASSLSGGQETQYF. J is TRBJ2-5 and V is TRBV28; D is ambiguous. There are 14 residues in the CDR3. The germline gives CDR1 MDHEN, CDR2 SYDVKM. V lost 1 base to trimming and J lost 1 base, with 7 bases between them.

With respect to this clone: The sample holds other DNA sequences that translate to the same CDR3. The chain has TRBV27 and TRBJ2-7; the match to TRBD2 covers 8 bases. CDR1 and CDR2 (germline): MNHEY, SMNVEV (reference sequence). This CDR3 spans 15 amino acids. Trimming took 0 bases from V and 2 from J; bases not matched to a gene: 3. CDR3 nucleotide sequence: TGTGCCAGCAGTTTATCAACTAGCGGTACCTACGAGCAGTACTTC. This codes for CASSLSTSGTYEQYF.

Note on this clone: Distinct nucleotide sequences in the sample also encode this CDR3. V is TRBV4-1 and J is TRBJ1-2; D unclear. Looked up from germline, CDR1 is MGHRA and CDR2 is YSYEKL. This CDR3 has 14 residues. The ends were cut back, 1 base at V and 4 bases at J, with 10 bases in the middle. CDR3: CASSQGRTLYGYTF. CDR3 in DNA: TGCGCCAGCAGCCAAGGAAGGACTCTCTATGGCTACACCTTC.

The rearrangement links TRBV9 to TRBJ1-3; D is ambiguous. V was trimmed by 0 bases and J by 2 bases, leaving 9 bases between them. CDR3 length: 15 residues. Germline V lookup: CDR1 SGDLS, CDR2 YYNGEE. The CDR3 nucleotides read TGTGCCAGCAGCGTAGCTGAGTGGGCTGGAAACACCATATATTTT. Translated, it gives CASSVAEWAGNTIYF.

This chain joins TRBV9 and TRBJ2-3; perhaps TRBD2 as D (6 bases). This CDR3 comprises 14 residues. Trimming left V 1 base short and J 5 bases short, with 11 bases between. CDR1 SGDLS and CDR2 YYNGEE come from the germline V gene. This CDR3 is CASSVPGSVDTQYF. CDR3 DNA: TGTGCCAGCAGCGTACCCGGGAGTGTAGATACGCAGTATTTT.

The chain couples TRBV6-6 to TRBJ1-2; TRBD1 might be the D (5 bases). The germline V gene has CDR1 MNHNY and CDR2 SVGAGI (reference sequence). Trimming shortened V by 5 bases and J by 5 bases, and 15 bases separated the two germline ends. The CDR3 is 14 amino acids. CDR3 nucleotides: TGTGCCAGCAGTCAAACCCAGGGTGGGTATGGCTACACCTTC. This encodes CASSQTQGGYGYTF.

This chain uses TRBV4-2 with TRBJ2-5; D is uncertain. Germline values: CDR1 LGHNA, CDR2 YNFKEQ. The V gene lost 4 bases and the J gene lost 3 bases, with 3 bases spanning the gap. The CDR3 consists of 11 residues. CDR3 sequence (DNA): TGTGCCAGCAGCCTAAAAGAGACCCAGTACTTC. This sequence encodes CASSLKETQYF.

This clone was detected only once. The chain is built from TRBV5-5 and TRBJ1-3; 8 bases match TRBD1. After removal of 4 bases from V and 3 bases from J, the junction contained 6 bases not matched to a gene. From germline, CDR1 is SGHKS and CDR2 YYEKEE (reference sequence). The CDR3 is made up of 15 amino acids. CDR3 residues: CASSPAGTGGNTIYF. The CDR3 DNA follows: TGTGCCAGCAGCCCGGCCGGGACAGGTGGAAACACCATATATTTT.

Concerning this clone: This same CDR3 is encoded by further DNA sequences in the sample. The chain recombines TRBV28 with TRBJ1-1, with 7 positions matching TRBD1. The junction had 3 bases not matched to a gene; V was cut back by 6 bases and J by 2 bases. CDR3 length equals 13 residues. CDR1 and CDR2 (germline): MDHEN, SYDVKM. The CDR3 DNA reads TGTGCCAGCAGGAGGACAGGCAACACTGAAGCTTTCTTT. Translated, it gives CASRRTGNTEAFF.